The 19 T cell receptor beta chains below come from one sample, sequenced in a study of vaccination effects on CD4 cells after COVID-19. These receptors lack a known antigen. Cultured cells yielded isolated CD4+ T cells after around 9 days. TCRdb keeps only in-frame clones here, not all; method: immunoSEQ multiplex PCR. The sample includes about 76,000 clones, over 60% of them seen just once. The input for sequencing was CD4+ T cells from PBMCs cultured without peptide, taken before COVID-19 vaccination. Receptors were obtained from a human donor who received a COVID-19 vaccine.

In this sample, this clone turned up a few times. CDR3 protein: CASSQTGTGKTGELFF. The CDR3, as DNA: TGTGCCAGCAGTCAGACAGGGACAGGGAAGACCGGGGAGCTGTTTTTT. This chain connects TRBV6-2 or TRBV6-3 to TRBJ2-2; TRBD1 agrees at 9 bases. Germline V gene sequence: CDR1 MNHEY, CDR2 SVGEGT. The CDR3 has 16 amino acids. Trimming at V came to 5 bases and at J to 5 bases, leaving 9 bases not matched to a gene.

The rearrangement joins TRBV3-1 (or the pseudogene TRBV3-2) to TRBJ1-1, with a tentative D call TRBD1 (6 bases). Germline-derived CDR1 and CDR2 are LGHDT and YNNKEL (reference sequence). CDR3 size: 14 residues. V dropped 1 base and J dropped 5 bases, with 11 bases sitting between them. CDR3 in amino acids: CASSQGRGGTEAFF. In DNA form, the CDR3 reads TGTGCCAGCAGCCAAGGCAGGGGAGGAACTGAAGCTTTCTTT.

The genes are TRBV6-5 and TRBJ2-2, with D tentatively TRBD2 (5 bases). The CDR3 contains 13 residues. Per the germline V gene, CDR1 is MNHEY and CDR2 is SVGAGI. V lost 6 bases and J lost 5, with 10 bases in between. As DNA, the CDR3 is TGTGCCAGCAGAAGACCGGGGACCGGGGAGCTGTTTTTT. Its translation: CASRRPGTGELFF.

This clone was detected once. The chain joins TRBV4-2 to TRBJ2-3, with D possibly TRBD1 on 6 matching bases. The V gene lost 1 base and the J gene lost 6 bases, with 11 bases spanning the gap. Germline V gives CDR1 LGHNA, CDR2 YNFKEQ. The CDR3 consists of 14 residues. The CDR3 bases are TGTGCCAGCAGCCAAGTCCAGGGGCCGGATACGCAGTATTTT. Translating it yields CASSQVQGPDTQYF.

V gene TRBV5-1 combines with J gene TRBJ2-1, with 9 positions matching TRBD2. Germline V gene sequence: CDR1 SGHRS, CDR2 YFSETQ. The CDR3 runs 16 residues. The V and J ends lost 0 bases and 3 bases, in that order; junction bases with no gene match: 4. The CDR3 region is CASSLVLRGGYNEQFF. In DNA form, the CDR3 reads TGCGCCAGCAGCTTGGTTTTGCGGGGGGGCTACAATGAGCAGTTCTTC.

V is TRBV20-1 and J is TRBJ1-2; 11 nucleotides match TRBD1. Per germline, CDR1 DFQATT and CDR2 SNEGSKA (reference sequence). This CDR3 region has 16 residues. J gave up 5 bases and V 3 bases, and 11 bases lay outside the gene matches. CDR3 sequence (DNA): TGCAGTGCTAGTGTCGGGCGCGGGACAGGGGGGTATGGCTACACCTTC. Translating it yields CSASVGRGTGGYGYTF.

This CDR3 reads CASALTGITDTQYF. The CDR3 DNA follows: TGTGCCAGCGCGCTTACAGGAATCACAGATACGCAGTATTTT. This sequence joins TRBV19 and TRBJ2-3, with D possibly TRBD1 on 5 matching bases. The CDR3 is 14 amino acids. V was trimmed by 9 bases and J by 2 bases, leaving 15 bases between them. Germline assignment: CDR1 LNHDA and CDR2 SQIVND (reference sequence).

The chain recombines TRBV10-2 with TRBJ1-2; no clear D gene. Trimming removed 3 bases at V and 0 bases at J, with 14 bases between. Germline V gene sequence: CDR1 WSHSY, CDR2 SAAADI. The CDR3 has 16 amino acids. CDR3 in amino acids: CASSDPAGSSNYGYTF. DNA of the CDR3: TGCGCCAGCAGTGATCCCGCCGGATCCTCTAACTATGGCTACACCTTC.

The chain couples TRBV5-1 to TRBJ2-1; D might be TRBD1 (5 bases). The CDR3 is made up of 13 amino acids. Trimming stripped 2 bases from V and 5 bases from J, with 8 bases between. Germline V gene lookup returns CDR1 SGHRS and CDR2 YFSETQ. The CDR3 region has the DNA TGCGCCAGCAGCTTAGGGGCTAACAATGAGCAGTTCTTC. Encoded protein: CASSLGANNEQFF.

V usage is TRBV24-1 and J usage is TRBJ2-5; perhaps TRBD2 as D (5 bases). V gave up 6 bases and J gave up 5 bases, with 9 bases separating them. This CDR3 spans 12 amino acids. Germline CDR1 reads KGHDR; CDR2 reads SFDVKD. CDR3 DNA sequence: TGTGCCACCAGTTGGACTGGGGAGACCCAGTACTTC. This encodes CATSWTGETQYF.

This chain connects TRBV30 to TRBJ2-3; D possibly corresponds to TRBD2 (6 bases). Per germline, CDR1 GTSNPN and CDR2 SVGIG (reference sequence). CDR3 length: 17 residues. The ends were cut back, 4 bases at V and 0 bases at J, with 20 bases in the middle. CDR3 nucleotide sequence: TGTGCCTGGATACCGCCCTTCAGGCGGGGAAGCACAGATACGCAGTATTTT. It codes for CAWIPPFRRGSTDTQYF.

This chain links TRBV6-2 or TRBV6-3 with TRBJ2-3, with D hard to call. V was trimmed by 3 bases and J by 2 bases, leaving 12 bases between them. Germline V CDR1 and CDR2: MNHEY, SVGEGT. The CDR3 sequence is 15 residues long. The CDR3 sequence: CASSYRWADTDTQYF. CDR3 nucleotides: TGTGCCAGCAGTTATCGATGGGCCGACACAGATACGCAGTATTTT.

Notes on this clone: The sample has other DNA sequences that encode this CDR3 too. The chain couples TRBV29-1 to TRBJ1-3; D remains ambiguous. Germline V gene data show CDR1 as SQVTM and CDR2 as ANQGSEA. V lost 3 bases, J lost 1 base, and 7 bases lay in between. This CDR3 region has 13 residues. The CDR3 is CSVERGSGNTIYF. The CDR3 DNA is TGCAGCGTTGAGCGGGGATCTGGAAACACCATATATTTT.

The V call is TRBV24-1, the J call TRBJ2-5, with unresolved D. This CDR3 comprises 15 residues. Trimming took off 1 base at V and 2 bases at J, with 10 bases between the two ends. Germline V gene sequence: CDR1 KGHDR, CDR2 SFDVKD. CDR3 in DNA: TGTGCCACCAGTGATTTTACAGTCGGACAAGAGACCCAGTACTTC. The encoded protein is CATSDFTVGQETQYF.

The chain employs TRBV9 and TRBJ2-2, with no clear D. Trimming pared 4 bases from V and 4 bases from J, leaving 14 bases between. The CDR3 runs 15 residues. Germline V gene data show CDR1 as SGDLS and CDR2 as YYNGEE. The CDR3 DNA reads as TGTGCCAGCAGCTTCGCTACCCTCAGCACCGGGGAGCTGTTTTTT. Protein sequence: CASSFATLSTGELFF.

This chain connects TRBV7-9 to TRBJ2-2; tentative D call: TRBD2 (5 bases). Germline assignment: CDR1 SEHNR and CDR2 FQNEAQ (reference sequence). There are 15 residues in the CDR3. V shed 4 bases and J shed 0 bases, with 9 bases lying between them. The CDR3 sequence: CASSWGASNTGELFF. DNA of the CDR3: TGTGCCAGCAGCTGGGGAGCGTCGAACACCGGGGAGCTGTTTTTT.

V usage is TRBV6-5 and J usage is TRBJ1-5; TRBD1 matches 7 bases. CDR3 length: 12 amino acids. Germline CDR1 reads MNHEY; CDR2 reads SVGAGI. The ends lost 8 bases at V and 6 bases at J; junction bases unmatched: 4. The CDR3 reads CASRQGAQPQHF. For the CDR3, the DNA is TGTGCCAGCCGACAGGGTGCTCAGCCCCAGCATTTT.

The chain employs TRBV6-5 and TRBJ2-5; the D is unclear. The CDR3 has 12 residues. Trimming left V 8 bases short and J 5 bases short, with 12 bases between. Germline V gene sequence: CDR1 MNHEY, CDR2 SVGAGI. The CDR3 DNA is TGTGCCAGCGGATCTCTCGGTGAGACCCAGTACTTC. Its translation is CASGSLGETQYF.

CDR3 protein: CASSPTFGRANTGELFF. In DNA form, the CDR3 reads TGTGCCAGCAGCCCCACGTTCGGCCGGGCCAACACCGGGGAGCTGTTTTTT. V is TRBV11-3 and J is TRBJ2-2, with D unclear. Germline V gene lookup returns CDR1 SGHNT and CDR2 YENEEA. The V end was cut by 5 bases, the J end by 2 bases, with 18 bases between. CDR3 length: 17 amino acids.